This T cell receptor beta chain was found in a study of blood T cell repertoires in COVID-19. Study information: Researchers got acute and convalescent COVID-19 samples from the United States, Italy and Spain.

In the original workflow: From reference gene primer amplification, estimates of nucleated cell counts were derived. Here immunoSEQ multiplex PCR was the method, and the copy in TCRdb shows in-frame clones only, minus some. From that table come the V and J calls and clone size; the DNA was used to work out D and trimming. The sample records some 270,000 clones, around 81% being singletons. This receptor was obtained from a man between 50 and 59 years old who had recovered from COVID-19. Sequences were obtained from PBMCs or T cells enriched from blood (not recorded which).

CDR3 bases: TGCAGCGTTGTTACCGGGGACTATGGCTACACCTTC. This gives the protein CSVVTGDYGYTF. The chain links TRBV29-1 to TRBJ1-2; unclear D gene. The ends were cut back, 4 bases at V and 3 bases at J, with 9 bases in the middle. The CDR3 has 12 amino acids. CDR1 is SQVTM and CDR2 is ANQGSEA in the germline V gene.